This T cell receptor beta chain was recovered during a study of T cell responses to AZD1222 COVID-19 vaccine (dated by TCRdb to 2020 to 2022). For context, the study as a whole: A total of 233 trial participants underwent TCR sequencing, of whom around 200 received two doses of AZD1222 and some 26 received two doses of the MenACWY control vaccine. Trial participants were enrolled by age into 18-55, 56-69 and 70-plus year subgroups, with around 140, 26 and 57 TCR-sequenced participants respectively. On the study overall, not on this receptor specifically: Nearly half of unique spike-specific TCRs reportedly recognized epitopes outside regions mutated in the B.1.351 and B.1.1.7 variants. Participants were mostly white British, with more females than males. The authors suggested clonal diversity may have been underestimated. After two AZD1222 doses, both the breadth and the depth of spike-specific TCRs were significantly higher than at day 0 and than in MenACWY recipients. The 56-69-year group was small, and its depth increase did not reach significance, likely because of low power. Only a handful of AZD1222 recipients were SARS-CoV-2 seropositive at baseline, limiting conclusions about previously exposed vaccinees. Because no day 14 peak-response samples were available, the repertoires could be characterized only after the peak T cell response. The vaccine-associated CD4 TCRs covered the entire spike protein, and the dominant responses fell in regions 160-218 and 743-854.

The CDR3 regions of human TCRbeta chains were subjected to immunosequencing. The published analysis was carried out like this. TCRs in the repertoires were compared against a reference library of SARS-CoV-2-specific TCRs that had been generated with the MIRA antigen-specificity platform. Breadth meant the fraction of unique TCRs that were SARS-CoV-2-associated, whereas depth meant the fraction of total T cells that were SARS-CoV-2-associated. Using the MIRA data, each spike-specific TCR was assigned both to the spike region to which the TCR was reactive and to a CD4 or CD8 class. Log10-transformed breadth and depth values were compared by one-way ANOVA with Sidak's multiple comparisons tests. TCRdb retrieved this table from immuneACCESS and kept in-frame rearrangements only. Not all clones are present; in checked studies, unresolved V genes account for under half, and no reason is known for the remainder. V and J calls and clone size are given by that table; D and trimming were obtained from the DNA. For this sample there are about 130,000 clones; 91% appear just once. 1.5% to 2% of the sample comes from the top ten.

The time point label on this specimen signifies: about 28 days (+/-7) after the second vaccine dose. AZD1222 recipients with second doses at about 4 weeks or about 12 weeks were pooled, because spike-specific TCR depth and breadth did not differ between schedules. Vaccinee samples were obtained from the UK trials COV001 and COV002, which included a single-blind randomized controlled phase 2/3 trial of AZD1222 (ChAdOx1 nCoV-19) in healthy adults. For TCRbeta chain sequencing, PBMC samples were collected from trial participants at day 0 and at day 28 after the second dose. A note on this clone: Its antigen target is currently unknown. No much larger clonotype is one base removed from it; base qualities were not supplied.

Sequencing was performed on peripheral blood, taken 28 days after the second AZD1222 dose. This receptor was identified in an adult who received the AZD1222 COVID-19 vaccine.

Here is the DNA: TGTGCCAGCAGCCCGAGGGGTGGACTAGCGGGCAATGAGCAGTTCTTC. Its coded protein is CASSPRGGLAGNEQFF. Recombination linked TRBV7-9 to TRBJ2-1, and 11 junctional nucleotides match TRBD2. V ends up 5 bases short and J 6 bases short, with an unmatched junction base count of 9. CDR1 and CDR2 were assigned from the germline V gene (reference sequence) as SEHNR and FQNEAQ. The CDR3 numbers 16 residues from cysteine through phenylalanine. The retained sequence is limited to the CDR3, 48 bases, with the frame set at the first base.